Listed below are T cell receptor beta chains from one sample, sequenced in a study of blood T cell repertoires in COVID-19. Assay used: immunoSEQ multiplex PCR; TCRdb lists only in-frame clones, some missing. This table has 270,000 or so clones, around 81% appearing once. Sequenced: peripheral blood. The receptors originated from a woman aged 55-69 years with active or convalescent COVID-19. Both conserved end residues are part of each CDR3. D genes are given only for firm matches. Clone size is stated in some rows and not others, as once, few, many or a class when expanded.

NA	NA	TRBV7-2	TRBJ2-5	TGTGCCAGCAGCCGAGGGAGGACCCAGTACTTC	CASSRGRTQYF
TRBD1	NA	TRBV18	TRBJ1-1	TGTGCCAGCTCACCGTCATCAGGGGGCGAGAACACTGAAGCTTTCTTT	CASSPSSGGENTEAFF
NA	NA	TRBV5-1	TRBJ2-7	TGCGCCAGCAGCTTGGGAGGACAGATCTACGAGCAGTACTTC	CASSLGGQIYEQYF
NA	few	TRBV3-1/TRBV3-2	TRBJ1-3	TGTGCCAGCAGCCACAACAGGGCTTCTGGAAACACCATATATTTT	CASSHNRASGNTIYF
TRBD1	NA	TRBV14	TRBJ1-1	TGTGCCAGCAGCAGACAGGGGGGGATGTTCACTGAAGCTTTCTTT	CASSRQGGMFTEAFF
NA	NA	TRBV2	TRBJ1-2	TGTGCCAGCAGTGCCTCGGACTCAGCAAAATATGGCTACACCTTC	CASSASDSAKYGYTF
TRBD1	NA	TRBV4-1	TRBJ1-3	TGCGCCAGCAGCCAAGATCCGGGACAGGGGTCTGGAAACACCATATATTTT	CASSQDPGQGSGNTIYF
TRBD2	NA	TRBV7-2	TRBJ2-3	TGTGCCAGCAGCCCCCGGCGGGGGGCTAGGGATACGCAGTATTTT	CASSPRRGARDTQYF
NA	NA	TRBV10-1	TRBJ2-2	TGCGCCAGCAGTGCTGCGAACACCGGGGAGCTGTTTTTT	CASSAANTGELFF
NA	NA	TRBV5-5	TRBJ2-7	TGTGCCAGCAGCCTGCGGACAACCGAGCAGTACTTC	CASSLRTTEQYF
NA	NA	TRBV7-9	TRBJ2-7	TGTGCCAGCAGCTTATACCAGGGGAACGAGCAGTACTTC	CASSLYQGNEQYF
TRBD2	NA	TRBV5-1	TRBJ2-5	TGCGCCAGCGGCAGACTAGCGGGGCAAGAGACCCAGTACTTC	CASGRLAGQETQYF
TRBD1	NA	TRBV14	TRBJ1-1	TGTGCCAGCAGCCATGAACAGGGGCCTTTGAACACTGAAGCTTTCTTT	CASSHEQGPLNTEAFF
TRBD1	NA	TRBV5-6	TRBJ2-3	TGTGCCAGCAACCCGACAGGGGGCGGGACAGATACGCAGTATTTT	CASNPTGGGTDTQYF
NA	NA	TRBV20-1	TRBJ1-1	TGCAGTGCTAGCAGGGGCGGCGAAGCTTTCTTT	CSASRGGEAFF
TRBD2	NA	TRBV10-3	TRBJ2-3	TGTGCCATCCGGGGGGAGGGAGATACGCAGTATTTT	CAIRGEGDTQYF
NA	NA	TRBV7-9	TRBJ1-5	TGTGCCAGCAGCGCAGTCAGCAATCAGCCCCAGCATTTT	CASSAVSNQPQHF
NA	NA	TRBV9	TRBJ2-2	TGTGCCAGCAGCCTCCGGGGCCTAGCGCTTGCCGGGGAGCTGTTTTTT	CASSLRGLALAGELFF
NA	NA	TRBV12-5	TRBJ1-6	TGTGCTAGTGGTACGACAGGCTCTAATTCACCCCTCCACTTT	CASGTTGSNSPLHF
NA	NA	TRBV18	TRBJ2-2	TGTGCCAGCTCACCACCCTCTTTGCCGGTGTGGGAGCTGTTTTTT	CASSPPSLPVWELFF
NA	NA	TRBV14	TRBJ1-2	TGTGCCAGCAGCCCCGCCCGGGGTGCTGGCTACACCTTC	CASSPARGAGYTF
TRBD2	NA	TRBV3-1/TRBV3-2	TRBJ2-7	TGTGCCAGCAGCCATGGGACTAGCGGATCCTACGAGCAGTACTTC	CASSHGTSGSYEQYF
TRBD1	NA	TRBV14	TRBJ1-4	TGTGCCAGCAGCCGGGGACAGGGCCTGGAAAAACTGTTTTTT	CASSRGQGLEKLFF
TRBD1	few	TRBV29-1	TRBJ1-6	TGCAGCGTGATGACAGGGGACTCACCCCTCCACTTT	CSVMTGDSPLHF
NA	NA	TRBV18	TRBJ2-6	TGTGCCAGCTCACCAGACATGGTGTCTGGGGCCAACGTCCTGACTTTC	CASSPDMVSGANVLTF
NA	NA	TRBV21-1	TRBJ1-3	TGTGCCAGCAGACTTCCGGCGGAGGTGTTGTGTGGAAACACCATATATTTT	CASRLPAEVLCGNTIYF
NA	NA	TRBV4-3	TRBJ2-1	TGCGCCAGCAGCCCTGCGAGCAATGAGCAGTTCTTC	CASSPASNEQFF
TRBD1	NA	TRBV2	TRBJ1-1	TGTGCCAGCAGTGTCAGACAGGGGAACACTGAAGCTTTCTTT	CASSVRQGNTEAFF
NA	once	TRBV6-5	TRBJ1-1	TGTGCCACCAATACGGTGAACACTGAAGCTTTCTTT	CATNTVNTEAFF
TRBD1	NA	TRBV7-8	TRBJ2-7	TGTGCCAGCAGCTTAACACAGGGGATGTTCTACGAGCAGTACTTC	CASSLTQGMFYEQYF
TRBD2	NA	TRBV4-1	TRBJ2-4	TGCGCCAGCAGCCAAGAGGGGGGGATCGGGACCAAAAACATTCAGTACTTC	CASSQEGGIGTKNIQYF
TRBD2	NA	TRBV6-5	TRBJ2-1	TGTGCCAGCAGCTGGGGGGGGGACTCCTACAATGAGCAGTTCTTC	CASSWGGDSYNEQFF
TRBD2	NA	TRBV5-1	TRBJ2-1	TGCGCCAGCAGCAGCAGCGGGGGGAGCTCCTACAATGAGCAGTTCTTC	CASSSSGGSSYNEQFF
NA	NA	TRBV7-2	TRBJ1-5	TGTGCCAGTAGCTCAGCCTATAGCAATCAGCCCCAGCATTTT	CASSSAYSNQPQHF
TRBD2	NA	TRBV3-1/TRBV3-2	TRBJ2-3	TGTGCCAGCAGCCGAGCGACCCTAAGCGGGGGGCCCACAGATACGCAGTATTTT	CASSRATLSGGPTDTQYF
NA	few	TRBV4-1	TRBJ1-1	TGCGCCAGCAGCCAACAGGGGCCGAACACTGAAGCTTTCTTT	CASSQQGPNTEAFF
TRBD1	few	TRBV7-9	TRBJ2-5	TGTGCCAGCAGCTTGGGACAGGTGTCGGAGACCCAGTACTTC	CASSLGQVSETQYF
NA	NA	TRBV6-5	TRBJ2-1	TGTGCCAGCAGTATCACTAGCCGTGGTGAGCAGTTCTTC	CASSITSRGEQFF
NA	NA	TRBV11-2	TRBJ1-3	TGTGCCAGCAGCCCTCACAGGGCGAACTCTGGAAACACCATATATTTT	CASSPHRANSGNTIYF
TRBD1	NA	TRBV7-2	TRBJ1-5	TGTGCCAGCAGCTTAGCGGAGGGGGCGGTTCAGCCCCAGCATTTT	CASSLAEGAVQPQHF
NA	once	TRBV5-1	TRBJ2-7	TGCGCCAGCAGCACTACGAATGGCTACGAGCAGTACTTC	CASSTTNGYEQYF
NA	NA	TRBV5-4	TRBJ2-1	TGTGCCAGCAGCTTGGATAGCTATAGGAATGAGCAGTTCTTC	CASSLDSYRNEQFF
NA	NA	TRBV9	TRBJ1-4	TGTGCCAGCAGCCCTGGGACACCCCGGAATGAAAAACTGTTTTTT	CASSPGTPRNEKLFF
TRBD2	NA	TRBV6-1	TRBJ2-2	TGTGCCAGCAGTGAAGCGCGCACTAGCGGGGGCCCGAACACCGGGGAGCTGTTTTTT	CASSEARTSGGPNTGELFF
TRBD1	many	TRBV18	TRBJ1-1	TGTGCCAGCTCACCGGGACAGGGGAACACTGAAGCTTTCTTT	CASSPGQGNTEAFF
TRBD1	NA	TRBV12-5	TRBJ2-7	TGTGCTAGTGGTTTCGGGGACAGCTCCTACGAGCAGTACTTC	CASGFGDSSYEQYF
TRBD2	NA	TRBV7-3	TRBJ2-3	TGTGCCAGCAGCCCTTGGACTAGCGGAACAGATACGCAGTATTTT	CASSPWTSGTDTQYF